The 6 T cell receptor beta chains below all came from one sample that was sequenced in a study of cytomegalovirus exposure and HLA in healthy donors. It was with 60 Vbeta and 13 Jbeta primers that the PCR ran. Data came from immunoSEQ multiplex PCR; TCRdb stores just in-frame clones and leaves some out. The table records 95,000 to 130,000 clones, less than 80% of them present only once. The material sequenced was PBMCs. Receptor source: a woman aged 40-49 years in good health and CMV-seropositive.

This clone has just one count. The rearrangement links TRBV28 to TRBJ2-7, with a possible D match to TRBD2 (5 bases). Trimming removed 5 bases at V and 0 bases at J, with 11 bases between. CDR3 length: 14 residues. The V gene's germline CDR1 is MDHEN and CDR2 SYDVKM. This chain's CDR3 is CASSPLSGSYEQYF. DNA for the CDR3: TGTGCCAGCAGTCCCCTCAGCGGCTCCTACGAGCAGTACTTC.

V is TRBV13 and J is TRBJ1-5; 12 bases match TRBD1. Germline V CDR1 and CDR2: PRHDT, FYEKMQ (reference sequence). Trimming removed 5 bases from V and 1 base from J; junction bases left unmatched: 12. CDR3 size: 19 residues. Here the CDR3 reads CASSSRDRGRGMSNQPQHF. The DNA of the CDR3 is TGTGCCAGCAGCAGCCGGGACAGGGGGCGGGGTATGAGCAATCAGCCCCAGCATTTT.

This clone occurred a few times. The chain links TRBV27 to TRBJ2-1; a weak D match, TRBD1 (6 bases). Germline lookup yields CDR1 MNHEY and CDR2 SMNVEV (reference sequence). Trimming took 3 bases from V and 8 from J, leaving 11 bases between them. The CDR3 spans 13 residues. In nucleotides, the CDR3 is TGTGCCAGCAGTTTCACAGGGACCTATGAGCAGTTCTTC. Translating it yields CASSFTGTYEQFF.

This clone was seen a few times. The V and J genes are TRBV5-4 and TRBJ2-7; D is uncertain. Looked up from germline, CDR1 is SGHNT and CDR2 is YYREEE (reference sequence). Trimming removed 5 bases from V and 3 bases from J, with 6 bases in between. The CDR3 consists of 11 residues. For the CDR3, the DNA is TGTGCCAGCAGTAACGGCTACGAGCAGTACTTC. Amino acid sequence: CASSNGYEQYF.

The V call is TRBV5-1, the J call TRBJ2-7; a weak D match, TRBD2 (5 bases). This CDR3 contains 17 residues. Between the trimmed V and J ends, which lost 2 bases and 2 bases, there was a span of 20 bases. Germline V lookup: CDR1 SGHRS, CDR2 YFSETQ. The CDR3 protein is CASSFELVLGIPYEQYF. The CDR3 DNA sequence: TGCGCCAGCAGCTTTGAGCTGGTACTAGGGATACCCTACGAGCAGTACTTC.

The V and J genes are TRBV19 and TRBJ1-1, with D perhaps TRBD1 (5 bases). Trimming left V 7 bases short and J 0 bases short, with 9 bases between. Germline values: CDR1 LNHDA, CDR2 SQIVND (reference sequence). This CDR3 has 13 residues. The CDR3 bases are TGTGCCAGTATGGGACTGATGAACACTGAAGCTTTCTTT. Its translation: CASMGLMNTEAFF. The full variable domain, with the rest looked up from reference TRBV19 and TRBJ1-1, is DGGITQSPKYLFRKEGQNVTLSCEQNLNHDAMYWYRQDPGQGLRLIYYSQIVNDFQKGDIAEGYSVSREKKESFPLTVTSAQKNPTAFYLCASMGLMNTEAFFGQGTRLTVV.